A selection of T cell receptor beta chains follows, all from one sample in a study of blood T cell repertoires in COVID-19. Profiled with immunoSEQ multiplex PCR; TCRdb holds only in-frame clones, not every one. The table records under 300,000 clones, about four fifths of them present only once. The sequenced material came from peripheral blood. Receptor source: a man aged 50-60 years with acute or convalescent COVID-19. Both conserved end residues are part of each CDR3. A D gene is named only where the DNA matches it firmly. Size is stated for part of the rows, as once, few or many counts, or as a class when the clone is expanded.

cdr3_aa | cdr3_nt | j_call | v_call | d_call | clone_size
CASSKTDRDTVKLFF | TGTGCCAGTAGTAAGACGGACAGGGACACCGTTAAACTGTTTTTT | TRBJ1-4 | TRBV19 | TRBD1 | NA
CASSHQAGGVGTQYF | TGCGCCAGCAGCCATCAGGCGGGAGGGGTAGGTACGCAGTATTTT | TRBJ2-3 | TRBV4-1 | TRBD2 | NA
CASSSRQGHEQYF | TGTGCCAGCAGTTCCCGACAGGGCCACGAGCAGTACTTC | TRBJ2-7 | TRBV6-6 | TRBD1 | once
CASAIFEPYEQYF | TGTGCCAGCGCTATCTTTGAACCCTACGAGCAGTACTTC | TRBJ2-7 | TRBV6-5 | NA | NA
CASSLVRAGGTGELFF | TGTGCCAGCAGCTTAGTAAGGGCAGGGGGCACCGGGGAGCTGTTTTTT | TRBJ2-2 | TRBV7-9 | TRBD1 | NA
CASSQDLGREVSPLHF | TGTGCCAGCAGCCAAGATCTTGGCAGGGAGGTCTCACCCCTCCACTTT | TRBJ1-6 | TRBV3-1/TRBV3-2 | NA | once
CASSPGTGAEKLFF | TGTGCCAGTAGTCCAGGGACAGGGGCAGAAAAACTGTTTTTT | TRBJ1-4 | TRBV19 | TRBD1 | NA
CSVLQGGGYTF | TGCAGCGTTTTACAGGGGGGTGGCTACACCTTC | TRBJ1-2 | TRBV29-1 | TRBD1 | NA
CASSLKGGETEAFF | TGCGCCAGCAGCTTGAAGGGAGGGGAGACTGAAGCTTTCTTT | TRBJ1-1 | TRBV5-1 | NA | NA
CASSLVQLYTEAFF | TGTGCCAGCAGCTTGGTACAGCTTTACACTGAAGCTTTCTTT | TRBJ1-1 | TRBV5-8 | NA | NA
CASSPEGGNEKLFF | TGTGCCAGCAGTCCCGAGGGCGGCAATGAAAAACTGTTTTTT | TRBJ1-4 | TRBV6-5 | NA | NA
CASSQALAGETQYF | TGTGCCAGCAGCCAAGCGTTAGCGGGAGAGACCCAGTACTTC | TRBJ2-5 | TRBV14 | TRBD2 | few
CASSLRLAGVRDTQYF | TGTGCCAGCAGCTTGAGGCTAGCGGGGGTTCGGGATACGCAGTATTTT | TRBJ2-3 | TRBV5-4 | TRBD2 | NA
CASRSDRGYEQYF | TGTGCCAGCAGGTCGGACAGGGGGTACGAGCAGTACTTC | TRBJ2-7 | TRBV27 | TRBD1 | NA
CASSLSGTQSNQPQHF | TGTGCCAGCAGCTTATCAGGGACACAAAGCAATCAGCCCCAGCATTTT | TRBJ1-5 | TRBV7-2 | NA | NA
CAISEIGQKNTEAFF | TGTGCCATCAGTGAGATAGGACAGAAGAACACTGAAGCTTTCTTT | TRBJ1-1 | TRBV10-3 | NA | NA